This T cell receptor beta chain was sequenced for a study of shared clonotypes between healthy human individuals. Sequencing was performed with immunoSEQ multiplex PCR; in TCRdb, only in-frame clones are kept and a portion is missing. This sample has fewer than 200,000 clones, with 65% to 70% found just once. Trimming took off 0 bases at V and 4 bases at J, with 9 bases between the two ends. CDR3 size: 14 residues. Per germline, CDR1 SGHRS and CDR2 YFSETQ. The V call is TRBV5-1, the J call TRBJ2-3; D remains ambiguous. The TCR comes from a young man in good health. Source material: memory CD4+ T cells sorted from blood. Regarding subset: CD45RA-negative fraction. CDR3 bases: TGCGCCAGCAGCTTGGGAAGGAGTCCAGATACGCAGTATTTT. As protein: CASSLGRSPDTQYF.